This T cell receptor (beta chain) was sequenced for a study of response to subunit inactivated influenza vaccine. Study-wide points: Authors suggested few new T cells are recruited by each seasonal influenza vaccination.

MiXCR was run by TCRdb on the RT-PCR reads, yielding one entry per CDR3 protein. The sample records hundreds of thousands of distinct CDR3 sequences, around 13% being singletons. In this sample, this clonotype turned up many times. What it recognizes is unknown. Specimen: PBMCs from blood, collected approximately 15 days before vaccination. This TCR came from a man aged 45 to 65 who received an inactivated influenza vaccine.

CDR3: CASSPRLSSYNEQFF. The CDR3, as DNA: TGTGCCAGCTCACCACGGCTTAGCTCCTACAATGAGCAGTTCTTC. The rearrangement joins TRBV18 to TRBJ2-1; D not resolved. This CDR3 comprises 15 residues. The V and J ends lost 1 base and 0 bases respectively, with 7 bases between them. The germline V gene has CDR1 KGHSH and CDR2 LQKENI.